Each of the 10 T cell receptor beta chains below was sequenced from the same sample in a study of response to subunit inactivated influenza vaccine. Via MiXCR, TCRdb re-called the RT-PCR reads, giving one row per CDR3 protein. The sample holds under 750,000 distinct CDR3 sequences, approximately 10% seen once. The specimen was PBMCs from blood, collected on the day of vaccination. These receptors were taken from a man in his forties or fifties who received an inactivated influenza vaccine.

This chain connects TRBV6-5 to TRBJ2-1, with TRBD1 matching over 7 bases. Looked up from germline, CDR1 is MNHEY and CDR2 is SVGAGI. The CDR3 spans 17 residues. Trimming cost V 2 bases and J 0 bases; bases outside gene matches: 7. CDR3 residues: CASSYPGTVSSYNEQFF. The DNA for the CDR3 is TGTGCCAGCAGTTACCCAGGGACAGTTAGCTCCTACAATGAGCAGTTCTTC.

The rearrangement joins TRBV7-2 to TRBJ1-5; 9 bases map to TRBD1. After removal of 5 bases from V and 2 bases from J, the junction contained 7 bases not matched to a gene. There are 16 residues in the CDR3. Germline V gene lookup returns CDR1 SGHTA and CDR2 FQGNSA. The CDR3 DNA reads TGTGCCAGCAGCCCGACAGGGGGTCGCGGCAATCAGCCCCAGCATTTT. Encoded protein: CASSPTGGRGNQPQHF.

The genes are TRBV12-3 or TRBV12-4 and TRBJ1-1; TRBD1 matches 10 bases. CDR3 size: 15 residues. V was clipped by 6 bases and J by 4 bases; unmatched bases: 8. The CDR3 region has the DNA TGTGCCAGCAGGCGCGACAGGGGGCAAAGCACTGAAGCTTTCTTT. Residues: CASRRDRGQSTEAFF.

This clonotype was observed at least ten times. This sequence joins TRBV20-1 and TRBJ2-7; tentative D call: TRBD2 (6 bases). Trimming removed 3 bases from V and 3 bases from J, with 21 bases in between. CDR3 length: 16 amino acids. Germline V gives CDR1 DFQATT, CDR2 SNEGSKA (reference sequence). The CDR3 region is CSARVIKEGANYEQYF. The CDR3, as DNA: TGCAGTGCTAGGGTGATTAAGGAGGGTGCGAACTACGAGCAGTACTTC.

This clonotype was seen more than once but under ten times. The chain's CDR3 is CASSLLGQGGTEAFF. CDR3 nucleotides: TGCGCCAGCAGCTTGCTCGGACAGGGGGGGACTGAAGCTTTCTTT. The rearrangement joins TRBV5-1 to TRBJ1-1; 10 bases are a match to TRBD1. This CDR3 has 15 residues. The V and J ends lost 1 base and 5 bases, in that order; junction bases with no gene match: 5. Looked up from germline, CDR1 is SGHRS and CDR2 is YFSETQ.

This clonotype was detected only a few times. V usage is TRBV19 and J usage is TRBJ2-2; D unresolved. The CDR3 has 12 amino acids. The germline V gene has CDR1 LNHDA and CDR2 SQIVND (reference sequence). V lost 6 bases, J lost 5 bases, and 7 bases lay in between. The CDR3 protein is CASRRQTGELFF. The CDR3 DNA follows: TGTGCCAGTAGGAGGCAGACCGGGGAGCTGTTTTTT.

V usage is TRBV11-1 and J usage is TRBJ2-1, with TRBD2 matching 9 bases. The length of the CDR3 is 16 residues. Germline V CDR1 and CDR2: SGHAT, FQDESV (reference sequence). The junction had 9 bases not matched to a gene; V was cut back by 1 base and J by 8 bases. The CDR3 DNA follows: TGTGCCAGCAGCTTAGTTTCTAGCGGGACCCCTTATGAGCAGTTCTTC. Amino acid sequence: CASSLVSSGTPYEQFF.

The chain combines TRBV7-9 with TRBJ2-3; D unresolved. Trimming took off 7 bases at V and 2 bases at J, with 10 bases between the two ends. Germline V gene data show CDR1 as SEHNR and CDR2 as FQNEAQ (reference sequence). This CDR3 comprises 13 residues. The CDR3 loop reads CASTLYDTDTQYF. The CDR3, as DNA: TGTGCCAGCACCCTCTACGACACAGATACGCAGTATTTT.

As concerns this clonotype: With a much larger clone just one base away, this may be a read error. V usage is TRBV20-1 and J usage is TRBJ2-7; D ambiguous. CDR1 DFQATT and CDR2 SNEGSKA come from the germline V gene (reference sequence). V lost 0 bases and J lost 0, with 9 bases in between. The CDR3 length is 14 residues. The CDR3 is CSARDSINSYEQYF. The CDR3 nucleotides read TGCAGTGCTAGAGACAGTATTAACTCCTACGAGCAGTACTTC.

CDR3: CASRIQGTPYNEQFF. The CDR3 DNA reads as TGTGCCAGCAGAATCCAGGGAACCCCGTACAATGAGCAGTTCTTC. V usage is TRBV12-3 or TRBV12-4 and J usage is TRBJ2-1; perhaps TRBD1 as D (5 bases). V was cut by 6 bases and J by 4 bases, with 16 bases left in between. The CDR3 length is 15 residues.